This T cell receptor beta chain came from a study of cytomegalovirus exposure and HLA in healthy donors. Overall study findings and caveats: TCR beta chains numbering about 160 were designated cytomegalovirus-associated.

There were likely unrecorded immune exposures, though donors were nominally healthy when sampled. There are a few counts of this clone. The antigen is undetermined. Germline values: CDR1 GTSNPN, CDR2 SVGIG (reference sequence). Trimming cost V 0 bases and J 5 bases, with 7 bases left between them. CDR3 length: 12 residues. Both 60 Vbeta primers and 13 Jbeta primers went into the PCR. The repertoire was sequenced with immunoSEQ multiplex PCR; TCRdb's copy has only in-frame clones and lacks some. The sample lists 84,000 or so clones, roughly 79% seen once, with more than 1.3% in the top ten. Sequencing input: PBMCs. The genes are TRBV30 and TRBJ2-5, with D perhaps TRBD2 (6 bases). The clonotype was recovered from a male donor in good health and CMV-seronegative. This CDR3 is CAWSVGGETQYF. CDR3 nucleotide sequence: TGTGCCTGGAGTGTAGGAGGGGAGACCCAGTACTTC.